These T cell receptor beta chains were read from a single sample in a study of blood T cells in healthy people across ages. MiXCR, applied by TCRdb to the 5' RACE reads, yields one record per CDR3 protein. Among more than 550,000 distinct CDR3 sequences listed, approximately 22% were seen once. Sample: blood. These receptors came from a man aged 65 to 79 in good health. Both conserved end residues are part of each CDR3. D genes are given only for firm matches. Clone size is not always given. Where it is, it says once, few, many or a class for expanded clones.

V gene: TRBV10-2
clone size: .
D gene: TRBD2
J gene: TRBJ2-3
CDR3 DNA: TGCGCCAGCAGTGAGTCGAAGCGGGGGCACACAGATACGCAGTATTTT
CDR3 protein: CASSESKRGHTDTQYF

V gene: TRBV10-2
clone size: .
D gene: .
J gene: TRBJ1-2
CDR3 DNA: TGCGCCAGTAGTATTGGGGAATCCTATGGCTACACCTTC
CDR3 protein: CASSIGESYGYTF

V gene: TRBV7-9
clone size: few
D gene: TRBD1
J gene: TRBJ1-2
CDR3 DNA: TGTGCCAGCAGCTATAGACAGGGGGTCGACTATGGCTACACCTTC
CDR3 protein: CASSYRQGVDYGYTF

V gene: TRBV4-1
clone size: few
D gene: .
J gene: TRBJ2-2
CDR3 DNA: TGCGCCAGCAGCCAAGGACTAGGGACGACCGGGGAGCTGTTTTTT
CDR3 protein: CASSQGLGTTGELFF

V gene: TRBV20-1
clone size: .
D gene: .
J gene: TRBJ2-1
CDR3 DNA: TGCAGTGCTAGAGATCCGATCAATGAGCAGTTCTTC
CDR3 protein: CSARDPINEQFF

V gene: TRBV13
clone size: few
D gene: .
J gene: TRBJ2-1
CDR3 DNA: TGTGCCAGCAGCTCCCCGGGGGCCCTTTTCAATGAGCAGTTCTTC
CDR3 protein: CASSSPGALFNEQFF

V gene: TRBV12-3/TRBV12-4
clone size: .
D gene: .
J gene: TRBJ1-1
CDR3 DNA: TGTGCCAGCAGCTACACTGAGGAAGCTTTCTTT
CDR3 protein: CASSYTEEAFF

V gene: TRBV5-1
clone size: .
D gene: TRBD1
J gene: TRBJ2-1
CDR3 DNA: TGCGCCAGCACCCGGGACAGGGGGTACAATGAGCAGTTCTTC
CDR3 protein: CASTRDRGYNEQFF

V gene: TRBV7-9
clone size: .
D gene: .
J gene: TRBJ2-3
CDR3 DNA: TGTGCCAGCACCCCGGGGGGCGAGACAGATACGCAGTATTTT
CDR3 protein: CASTPGGETDTQYF

V gene: TRBV24-1
clone size: .
D gene: .
J gene: TRBJ2-3
CDR3 DNA: TGTGCCACCAGTGATCCGGGGATTAGCACAGATACGCAGTATTTT
CDR3 protein: CATSDPGISTDTQYF

V gene: TRBV7-2
clone size: .
D gene: TRBD1
J gene: TRBJ2-7
CDR3 DNA: TGTGCCAGCAGCTTAGCTGTCACAGGGGTTTCCCACGAGCAGTACTTC
CDR3 protein: CASSLAVTGVSHEQYF

V gene: TRBV20-1
clone size: .
D gene: .
J gene: TRBJ2-7
CDR3 DNA: TGCAGTTGGACGGGATCCTACGAGCAGTACTTC
CDR3 protein: CSWTGSYEQYF

V gene: TRBV2
clone size: .
D gene: .
J gene: TRBJ2-7
CDR3 DNA: TGTGCCAGCAGTAAACTGGTCTACGAGCAGTACTTC
CDR3 protein: CASSKLVYEQYF

V gene: TRBV20-1
clone size: .
D gene: .
J gene: TRBJ2-5
CDR3 DNA: TGCAGTGCTAGAGTCCCAGGGGGGCCACAAGAGACCCAGTACTTC
CDR3 protein: CSARVPGGPQETQYF

V gene: TRBV6-1
clone size: once
D gene: .
J gene: TRBJ2-2
CDR3 DNA: TGTGCCAGCAGGTCGGGAAACACCGGGGAGCTGTTTTTT
CDR3 protein: CASRSGNTGELFF

V gene: TRBV18
clone size: .
D gene: .
J gene: TRBJ2-1
CDR3 DNA: TGTGCCAGCTCACCAGCAACAAACAATGAGCAGTTCTTC
CDR3 protein: CASSPATNNEQFF

V gene: TRBV29-1
clone size: few
D gene: .
J gene: TRBJ2-2
CDR3 DNA: TGCAGCGTTGTTTTTATGGCGAACACCGGGGAGCTGTTTTTT
CDR3 protein: CSVVFMANTGELFF

V gene: TRBV20-1
clone size: few
D gene: TRBD1
J gene: TRBJ1-5
CDR3 DNA: TGCAGTGCGCCCGGGACAGGGGCTGGGCCCCAGCATTTT
CDR3 protein: CSAPGTGAGPQHF

V gene: TRBV20-1
clone size: .
D gene: TRBD2
J gene: TRBJ2-7
CDR3 DNA: TGCAGTGCTAATAGCGGGGGGCCATACGAGCAGTACTTC
CDR3 protein: CSANSGGPYEQYF

V gene: TRBV5-5
clone size: .
D gene: .
J gene: TRBJ2-1
CDR3 DNA: TGTGCCAGCAGCTTTATTGGGACCGAGCAGTTCTTC
CDR3 protein: CASSFIGTEQFF

V gene: TRBV28
clone size: .
D gene: .
J gene: TRBJ2-2
CDR3 DNA: TGTGCCACCACGGTCCCCTCGCCGGCGTCCGGGGAGCTGTTTTTT
CDR3 protein: CATTVPSPASGELFF

V gene: TRBV7-2
clone size: .
D gene: .
J gene: TRBJ2-3
CDR3 DNA: TGTGCCAGCAGCCGTGTAGGGCGGGGAATCACAGATACGCAGTATTTT
CDR3 protein: CASSRVGRGITDTQYF

V gene: TRBV5-1
clone size: few
D gene: TRBD2
J gene: TRBJ2-5
CDR3 DNA: TGCGCCAGCAGCCGACTAGCGGGGACCCAAGAGACCCAGTACTTC
CDR3 protein: CASSRLAGTQETQYF

V gene: TRBV7-9
clone size: .
D gene: TRBD2
J gene: TRBJ2-3
CDR3 DNA: TGTGCCAGCAGCTTGACTAGCGGGTCAGATACGCAGTATTTT
CDR3 protein: CASSLTSGSDTQYF

V gene: TRBV4-2
clone size: few
D gene: .
J gene: TRBJ1-2
CDR3 DNA: TGTGCCGGCAGCCAAAGGGACCGACGTACCTATGGCTACACCTTC
CDR3 protein: CAGSQRDRRTYGYTF

V gene: TRBV7-2
clone size: .
D gene: .
J gene: TRBJ2-1
CDR3 DNA: TGTGCCAGCAGCTACCCGGACGGGGCCTACAATGAGCAGTTCTTC
CDR3 protein: CASSYPDGAYNEQFF

V gene: TRBV5-1
clone size: .
D gene: .
J gene: TRBJ2-7
CDR3 DNA: TGCGCCAGCAGCCCCGGCAGGGAACCCTACGAGCAGTACTTC
CDR3 protein: CASSPGREPYEQYF

V gene: TRBV7-3
clone size: few
D gene: .
J gene: TRBJ2-5
CDR3 DNA: TGTGCCAGCAGCCCAGGCGGAAAACGACAAGAGACCCAGTACTTC
CDR3 protein: CASSPGGKRQETQYF

V gene: TRBV2
clone size: few
D gene: .
J gene: TRBJ2-2
CDR3 DNA: TGTGCCAGCAGTACTAGCGGGGAGCTGTTTTTT
CDR3 protein: CASSTSGELFF

V gene: TRBV21-1
clone size: few
D gene: .
J gene: TRBJ1-1
CDR3 DNA: TGTGCCAGCAGCGAGAAAGCCGGACAGTATACTGAAGCTTTCTTT
CDR3 protein: CASSEKAGQYTEAFF

V gene: TRBV7-9
clone size: .
D gene: .
J gene: TRBJ2-7
CDR3 DNA: TGTGCCAGCAGCCCCCCCGGGGATTACGAGCAGTACTTC
CDR3 protein: CASSPPGDYEQYF

V gene: TRBV27
clone size: few
D gene: .
J gene: TRBJ2-2
CDR3 DNA: TGTGCCAGCGGTTACTCGGGGGCGGTCGGGGAGCTGTTTTTT
CDR3 protein: CASGYSGAVGELFF

V gene: TRBV14
clone size: few
D gene: .
J gene: TRBJ1-1
CDR3 DNA: TGTGCCAGCAGCCTAGGACAGTGGGGAATAAACACTGGAGCTTTCTTT
CDR3 protein: CASSLGQWGINTGAFF

V gene: TRBV20-1
clone size: few
D gene: .
J gene: TRBJ1-2
CDR3 DNA: TGCAGTGCCGAGGGGCCTTCCCTGGGGGGCTACACCTTC
CDR3 protein: CSAEGPSLGGYTF

V gene: TRBV4-1
clone size: .
D gene: .
J gene: TRBJ2-3
CDR3 DNA: TGCGCCAGCAGCCAAAAGCTTGGGGGGCAGGGGCCTGTCACAGATACGCAGTATTTT
CDR3 protein: CASSQKLGGQGPVTDTQYF

V gene: TRBV6-1
clone size: .
D gene: .
J gene: TRBJ1-3
CDR3 DNA: TGTGCCAGCAGTGAAATCGGGGTCTCTGGAAACACCATATATTTT
CDR3 protein: CASSEIGVSGNTIYF

V gene: TRBV20-1
clone size: few
D gene: .
J gene: TRBJ2-7
CDR3 DNA: TGCAGTGCTAGAGACCCGGGACGTCTCTACGAGCAGTACTTC
CDR3 protein: CSARDPGRLYEQYF

V gene: TRBV7-9
clone size: .
D gene: .
J gene: TRBJ1-2
CDR3 DNA: TGTGCCAGCAGCTTCCTCGGCGCAGGGTTGACCTCGAACTATGGCTACACCTTC
CDR3 protein: CASSFLGAGLTSNYGYTF

V gene: TRBV6-5
clone size: many
D gene: .
J gene: TRBJ2-7
CDR3 DNA: TGTGCCAGCAGTTACGTGGGGGCTCAGTACGAGCAGTACTTC
CDR3 protein: CASSYVGAQYEQYF

V gene: TRBV12-3/TRBV12-4
clone size: few
D gene: .
J gene: TRBJ2-5
CDR3 DNA: TGTGCCAGCAGGGGGGACGTAGAGACCCAGTACTTC
CDR3 protein: CASRGDVETQYF